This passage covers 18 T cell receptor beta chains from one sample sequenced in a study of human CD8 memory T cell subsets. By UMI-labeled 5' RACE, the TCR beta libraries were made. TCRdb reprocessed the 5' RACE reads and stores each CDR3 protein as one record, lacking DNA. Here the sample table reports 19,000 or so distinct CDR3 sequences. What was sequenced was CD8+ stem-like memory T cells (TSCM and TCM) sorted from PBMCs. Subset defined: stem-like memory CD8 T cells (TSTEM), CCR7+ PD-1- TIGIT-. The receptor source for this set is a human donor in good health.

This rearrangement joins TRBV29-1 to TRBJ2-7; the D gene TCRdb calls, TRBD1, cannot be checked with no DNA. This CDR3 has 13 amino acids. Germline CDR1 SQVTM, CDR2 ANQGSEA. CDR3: CSVPGGAGREQYF.

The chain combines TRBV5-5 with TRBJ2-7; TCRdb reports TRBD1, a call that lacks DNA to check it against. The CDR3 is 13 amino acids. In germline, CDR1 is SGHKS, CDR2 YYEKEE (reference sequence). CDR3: CASDREDSYEQYF.

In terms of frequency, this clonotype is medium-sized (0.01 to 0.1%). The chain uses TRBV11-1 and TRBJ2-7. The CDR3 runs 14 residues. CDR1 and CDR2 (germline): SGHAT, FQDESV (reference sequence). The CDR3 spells CASSLEASDYEQYF. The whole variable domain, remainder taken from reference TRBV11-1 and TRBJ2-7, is EAEVAQSPRYKITEKSQAVAFWCDPISGHATLYWYRQILGQGPELLVQFQDESVVDDSQLPKDRFSAERLKGVDSTLKIQPAELGDSAMYLCASSLEASDYEQYFGPGTRLTVT.

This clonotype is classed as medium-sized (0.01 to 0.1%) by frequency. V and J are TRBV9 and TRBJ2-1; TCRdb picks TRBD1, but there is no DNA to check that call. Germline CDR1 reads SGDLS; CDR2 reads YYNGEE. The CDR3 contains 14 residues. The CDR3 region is CASSLGTRDNEQFF. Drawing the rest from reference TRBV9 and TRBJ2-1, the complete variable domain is DSGVTQTPKHLITATGQRVTLRCSPRSGDLSVYWYQQSLDQGLQFLIQYYNGEERAKGNILERFSAQQFPDLHSELNLSSLELGDSALYFCASSLGTRDNEQFFGPGTRLTVL.

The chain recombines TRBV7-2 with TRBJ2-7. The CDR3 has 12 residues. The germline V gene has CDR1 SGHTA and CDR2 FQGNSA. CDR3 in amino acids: CASSLSNHEQYF.

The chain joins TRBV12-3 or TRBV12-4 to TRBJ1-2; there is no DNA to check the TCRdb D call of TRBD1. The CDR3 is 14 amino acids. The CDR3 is CASSPRQDPYGYTF.

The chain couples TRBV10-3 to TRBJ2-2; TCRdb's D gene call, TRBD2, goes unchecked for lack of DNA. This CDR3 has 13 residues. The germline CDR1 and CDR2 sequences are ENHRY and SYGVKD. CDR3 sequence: CATRDYNTGELFF.

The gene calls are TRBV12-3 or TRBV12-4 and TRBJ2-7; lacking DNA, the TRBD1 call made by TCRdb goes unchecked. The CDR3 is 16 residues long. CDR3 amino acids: CASSLRLAGSGDEQYF.

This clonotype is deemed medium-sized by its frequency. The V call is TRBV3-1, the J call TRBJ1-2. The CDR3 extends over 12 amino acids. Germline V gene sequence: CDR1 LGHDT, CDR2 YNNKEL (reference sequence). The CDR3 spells CASSPDGYGYTF.

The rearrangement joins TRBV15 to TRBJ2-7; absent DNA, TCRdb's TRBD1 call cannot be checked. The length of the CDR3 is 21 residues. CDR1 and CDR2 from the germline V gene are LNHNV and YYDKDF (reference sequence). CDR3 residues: CATSRDAPGQGAAIATYEQYF.

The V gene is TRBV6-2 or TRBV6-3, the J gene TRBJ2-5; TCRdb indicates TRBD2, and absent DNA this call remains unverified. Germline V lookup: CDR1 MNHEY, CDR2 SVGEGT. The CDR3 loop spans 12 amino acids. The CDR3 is CASSYEALDQYF.

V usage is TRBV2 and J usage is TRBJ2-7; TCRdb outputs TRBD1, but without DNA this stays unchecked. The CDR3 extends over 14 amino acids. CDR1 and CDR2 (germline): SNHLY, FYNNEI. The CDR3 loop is CASSENPPSYEQYF.

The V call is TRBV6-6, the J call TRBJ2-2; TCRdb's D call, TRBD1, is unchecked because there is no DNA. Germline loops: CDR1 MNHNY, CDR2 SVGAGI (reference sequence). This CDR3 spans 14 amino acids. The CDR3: CASSPTGHTGELFF.

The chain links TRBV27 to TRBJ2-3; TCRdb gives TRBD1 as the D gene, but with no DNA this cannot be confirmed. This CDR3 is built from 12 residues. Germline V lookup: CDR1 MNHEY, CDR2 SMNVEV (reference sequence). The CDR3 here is CASSRGADTQYF.

The CDR3 protein is CSARDPEGRSSGSETQYF. The chain has TRBV20-1 and TRBJ2-5; TCRdb calls TRBD2, which cannot be checked without DNA. The germline gives CDR1 DFQATT, CDR2 SNEGSKA (reference sequence). This CDR3 comprises 18 residues.

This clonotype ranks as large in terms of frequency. CDR3 protein: CSVAAGPYEQYF. The chain employs TRBV29-1 and TRBJ2-7. Germline values: CDR1 SQVTM, CDR2 ANQGSEA. This CDR3 has 12 amino acids.

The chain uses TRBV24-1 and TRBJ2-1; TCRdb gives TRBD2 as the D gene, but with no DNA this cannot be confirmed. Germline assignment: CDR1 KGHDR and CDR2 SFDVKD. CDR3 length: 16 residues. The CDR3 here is CATSDQTSGWYNEQFF.

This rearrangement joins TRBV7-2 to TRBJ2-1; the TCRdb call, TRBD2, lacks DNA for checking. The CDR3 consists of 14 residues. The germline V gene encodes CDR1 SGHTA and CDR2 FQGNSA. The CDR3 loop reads CASSLVSVGPEQFF. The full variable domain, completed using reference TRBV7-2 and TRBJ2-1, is GAGVSQSPSNKVTEKGKDVELRCDPISGHTALYWYRQSLGQGLEFLIYFQGNSAPDKSGLPSDRFSAERTGGSVSTLTIQRTQQEDSAVYLCASSLVSVGPEQFFGPGTRLTVL.